The present TCR beta chain was sequenced within a study of CD4+ T cells in melanoma. Concerning this clone: What it recognizes is unknown.

Study observations and caveats: In melanoma, neoantigen-specific CD4+ T cells reportedly differed in differentiation state.

Using immunoSEQ multiplex PCR, the repertoire was profiled, and TCRdb retains in-frame clones only, with some absent. Among some 110,000 clones listed, about 90% were seen once. The receptor's source is a human donor with melanoma. The sequenced sample was peripheral blood.

The CDR3 loop reads CASSHPSRATSGNTIYF. DNA for the CDR3: TGCGCCAGCAGCCACCCGTCCAGGGCAACCTCTGGAAACACCATATATTTT. The V and J genes are TRBV4-1 and TRBJ1-3, with D tentatively TRBD1 (5 bases). Germline CDR1 and CDR2: MGHRA and YSYEKL. Trimming removed 3 bases from V and 0 bases from J, with 15 bases in between. This CDR3 spans 17 amino acids.